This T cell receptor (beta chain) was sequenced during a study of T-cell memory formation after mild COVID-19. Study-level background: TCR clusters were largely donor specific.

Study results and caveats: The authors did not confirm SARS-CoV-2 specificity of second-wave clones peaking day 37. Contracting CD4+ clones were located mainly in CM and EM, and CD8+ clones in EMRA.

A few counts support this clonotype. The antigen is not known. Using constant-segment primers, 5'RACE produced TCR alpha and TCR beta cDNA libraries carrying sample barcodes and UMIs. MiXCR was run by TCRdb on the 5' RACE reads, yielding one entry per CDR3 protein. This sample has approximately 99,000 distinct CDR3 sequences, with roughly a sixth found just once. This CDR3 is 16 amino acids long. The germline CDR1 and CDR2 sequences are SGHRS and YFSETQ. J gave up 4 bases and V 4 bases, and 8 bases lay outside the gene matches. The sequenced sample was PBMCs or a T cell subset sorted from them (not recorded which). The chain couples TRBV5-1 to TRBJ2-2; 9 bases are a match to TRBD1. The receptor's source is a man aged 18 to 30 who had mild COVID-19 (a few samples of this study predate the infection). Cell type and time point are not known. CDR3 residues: CASSQVQGAATGELFF. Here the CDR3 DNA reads TGCGCCAGCAGCCAAGTACAGGGGGCCGCCACCGGGGAGCTGTTTTTT.